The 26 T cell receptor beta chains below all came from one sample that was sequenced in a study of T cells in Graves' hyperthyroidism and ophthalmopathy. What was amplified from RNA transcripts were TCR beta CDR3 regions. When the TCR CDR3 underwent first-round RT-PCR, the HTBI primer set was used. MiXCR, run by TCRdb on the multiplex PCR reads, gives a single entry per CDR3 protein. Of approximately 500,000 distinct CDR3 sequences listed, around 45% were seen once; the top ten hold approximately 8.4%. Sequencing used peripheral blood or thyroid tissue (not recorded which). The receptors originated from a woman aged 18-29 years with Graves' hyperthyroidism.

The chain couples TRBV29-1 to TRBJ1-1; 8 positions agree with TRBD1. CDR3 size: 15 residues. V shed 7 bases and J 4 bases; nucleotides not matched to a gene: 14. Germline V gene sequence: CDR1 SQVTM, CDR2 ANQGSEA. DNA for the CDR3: TGCAGCGCTACCAAGGACAGGGTATTTGTCACTGAAGCTTTCTTT. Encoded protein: CSATKDRVFVTEAFF. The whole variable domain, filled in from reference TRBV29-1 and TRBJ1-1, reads SAVISQKPSRDICQRGTSLTIQCQVDSQVTMMFWYRQQPGQSLTLIATANQGSEATYESGFVIDKFPISRPNLTFSTLTVSNMSPEDSSIYLCSATKDRVFVTEAFFGQGTRLTVV.

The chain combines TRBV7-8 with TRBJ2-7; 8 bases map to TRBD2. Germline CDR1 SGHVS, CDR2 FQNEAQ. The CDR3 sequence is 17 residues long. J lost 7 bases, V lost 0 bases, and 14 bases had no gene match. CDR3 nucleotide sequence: TGTGCCAGCAGCTTAGCCCTCGGAAGCGGGGGTTACAATGAGCAGTACTTC. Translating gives CASSLALGSGGYNEQYF.

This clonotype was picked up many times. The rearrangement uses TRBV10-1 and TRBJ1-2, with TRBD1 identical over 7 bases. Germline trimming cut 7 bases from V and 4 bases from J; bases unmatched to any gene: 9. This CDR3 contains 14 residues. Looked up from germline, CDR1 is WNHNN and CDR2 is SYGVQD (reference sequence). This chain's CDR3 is CASIKTGTAYGYTF. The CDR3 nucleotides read TGCGCCAGCATCAAGACCGGGACAGCCTATGGCTACACCTTC.

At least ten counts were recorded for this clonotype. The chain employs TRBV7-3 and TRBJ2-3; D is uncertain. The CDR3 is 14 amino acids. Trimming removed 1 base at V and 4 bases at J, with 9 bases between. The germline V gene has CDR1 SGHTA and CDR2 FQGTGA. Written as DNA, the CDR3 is TGTGCCAGCAGCTTAATTGCTTCCCCAGATACGCAGTATTTT. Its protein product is CASSLIASPDTQYF.

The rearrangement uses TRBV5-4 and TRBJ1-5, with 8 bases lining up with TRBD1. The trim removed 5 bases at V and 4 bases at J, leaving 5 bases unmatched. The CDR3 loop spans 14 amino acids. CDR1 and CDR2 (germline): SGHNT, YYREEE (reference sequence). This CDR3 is CASRAGTGNQPQHF. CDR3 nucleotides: TGTGCCAGCAGGGCCGGGACAGGTAATCAGCCCCAGCATTTT.

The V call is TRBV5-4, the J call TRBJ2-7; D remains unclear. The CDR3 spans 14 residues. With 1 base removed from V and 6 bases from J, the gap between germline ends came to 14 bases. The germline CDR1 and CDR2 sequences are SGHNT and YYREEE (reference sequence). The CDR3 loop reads CASSLQSPSAEQYF. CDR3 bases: TGTGCCAGCAGCTTGCAGAGTCCTAGTGCCGAGCAGTACTTC.

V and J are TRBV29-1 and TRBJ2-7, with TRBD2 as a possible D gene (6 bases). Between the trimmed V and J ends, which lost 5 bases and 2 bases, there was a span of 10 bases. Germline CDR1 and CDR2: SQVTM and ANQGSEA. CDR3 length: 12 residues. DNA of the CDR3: TGCAGCGTTTACGGGAGTACCTACGAGCAGTACTTC. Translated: CSVYGSTYEQYF.

In DNA, the CDR3 is TGCAGCGTGGAGGGACTAGCGAGTTCCGGGGCCAACGTCCTGACTTTC. It translates to CSVEGLASSGANVLTF. The chain employs TRBV29-1 and TRBJ2-6, with TRBD2 matching over 10 bases. With V trimmed by 6 bases and J by 4 bases, 9 bases remained unmatched. This CDR3 region has 16 residues. Germline loops: CDR1 SQVTM, CDR2 ANQGSEA. The whole variable domain, remainder taken from reference TRBV29-1 and TRBJ2-6, is SAVISQKPSRDICQRGTSLTIQCQVDSQVTMMFWYRQQPGQSLTLIATANQGSEATYESGFVIDKFPISRPNLTFSTLTVSNMSPEDSSIYLCSVEGLASSGANVLTFGAGSRLTVL.

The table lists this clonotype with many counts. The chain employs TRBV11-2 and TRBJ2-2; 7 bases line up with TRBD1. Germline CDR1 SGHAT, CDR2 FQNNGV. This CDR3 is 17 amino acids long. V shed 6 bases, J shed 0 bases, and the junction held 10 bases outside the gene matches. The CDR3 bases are TGTGCCAGCAGAACGGGACAGACAGTCGCGAACACCGGGGAGCTGTTTTTT. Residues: CASRTGQTVANTGELFF. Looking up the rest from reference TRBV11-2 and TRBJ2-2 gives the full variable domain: EAGVAQSPRYKIIEKRQSVAFWCNPISGHATLYWYQQILGQGPKLLIQFQNNGVVDDSQLPKDRFSAERLKGVDSTLKIQPAKLEDSAVYLCASRTGQTVANTGELFFGEGSRLTVL.

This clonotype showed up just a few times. CDR3 nucleotides: TGTGCCTGGAGTGTGGGACTAGCGGGAGACGAGCAGTACTTC. It codes for CAWSVGLAGDEQYF. The chain carries TRBV30 and TRBJ2-7, with TRBD2 matching 14 bases. CDR1 GTSNPN and CDR2 SVGIG come from the germline V gene (reference sequence). The CDR3 has 14 amino acids. J gave up 5 bases and V 0 bases, and 0 bases lay outside the gene matches. The full variable domain, its missing parts supplied by reference TRBV30 and TRBJ2-7, is SQTIHQWPATLVQPVGSPLSLECTVEGTSNPNLYWYRQAAGRGLQLLFYSVGIGQISSEVPQNLSASRPQDRQFILSSKKLLLSDSGFYLCAWSVGLAGDEQYFGPGTRLTVT.

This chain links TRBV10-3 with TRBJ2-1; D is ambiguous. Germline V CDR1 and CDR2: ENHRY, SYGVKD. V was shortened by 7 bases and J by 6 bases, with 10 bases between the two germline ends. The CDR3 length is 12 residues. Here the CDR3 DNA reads TGTGCCATCAAGGCAGGATCCAATGAGCAGTTCTTC. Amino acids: CAIKAGSNEQFF.

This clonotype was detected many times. The CDR3 sequence: CASSVMGGRTGELFF. CDR3 sequence (DNA): TGTGCCAGCAGCGTTATGGGGGGTCGAACCGGGGAGCTGTTTTTT. This chain joins TRBV9 and TRBJ2-2; tentatively, D is TRBD2 (6 bases). Germline CDR1 is SGDLS and CDR2 is YYNGEE. The ends were cut back, 2 bases at V and 5 bases at J, with 13 bases in the middle. The CDR3 covers 15 residues. Using reference TRBV9 and TRBJ2-2 for the parts outside the CDR3, the full variable domain is DSGVTQTPKHLITATGQRVTLRCSPRSGDLSVYWYQQSLDQGLQFLIQYYNGEERAKGNILERFSAQQFPDLHSELNLSSLELGDSALYFCASSVMGGRTGELFFGEGSRLTVL.

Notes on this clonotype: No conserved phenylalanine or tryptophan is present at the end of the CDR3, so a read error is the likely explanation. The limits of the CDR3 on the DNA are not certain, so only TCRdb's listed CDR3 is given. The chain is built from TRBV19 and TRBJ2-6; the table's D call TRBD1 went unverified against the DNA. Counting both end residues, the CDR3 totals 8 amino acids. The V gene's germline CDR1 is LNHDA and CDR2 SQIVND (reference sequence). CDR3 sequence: CASSTTGS.

The chain's CDR3 is CAIAPGQGRATQYF. CDR3 DNA sequence: TGTGCCATCGCTCCGGGACAGGGGAGGGCCACCCAGTACTTC. The chain has TRBV10-3 and TRBJ2-5; 10 bases line up with TRBD1. Per the germline V gene, CDR1 is ENHRY and CDR2 is SYGVKD. The CDR3 has 14 amino acids. The junction had 11 bases not matched to a gene; V was cut back by 8 bases and J by 8 bases.

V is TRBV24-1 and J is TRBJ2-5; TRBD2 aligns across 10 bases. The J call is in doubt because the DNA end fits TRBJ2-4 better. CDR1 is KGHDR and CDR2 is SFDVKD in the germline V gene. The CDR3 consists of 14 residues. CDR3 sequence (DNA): TGTGCCACCAGTGATAGCGGGAGGGATTTCATTCAGTACTTC. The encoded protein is CATSDSGRDFIQYF.

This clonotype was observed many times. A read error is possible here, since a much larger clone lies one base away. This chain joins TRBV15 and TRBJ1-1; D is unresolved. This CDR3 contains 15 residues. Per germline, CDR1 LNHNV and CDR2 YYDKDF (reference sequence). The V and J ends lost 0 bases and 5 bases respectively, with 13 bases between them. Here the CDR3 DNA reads TGTGCCACCAGCAGAGATCCTCTTGGGCGAACTGAAGCTTTCTTT. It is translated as CATSRDPLGRTEAFF.

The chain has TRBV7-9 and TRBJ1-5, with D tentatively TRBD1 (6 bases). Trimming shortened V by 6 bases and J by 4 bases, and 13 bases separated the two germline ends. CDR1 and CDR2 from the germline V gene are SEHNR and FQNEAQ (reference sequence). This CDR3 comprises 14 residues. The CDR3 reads CASSGQSINQPQHF. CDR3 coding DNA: TGTGCCAGCAGTGGACAGTCTATTAATCAGCCCCAGCATTTT.

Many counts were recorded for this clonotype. CDR3 DNA: TGTGCCAGCAGCTTAGCGCTTGGGACGGAGGACCTGGGACGCTACGAGCAGTACTTC. Its translation is CASSLALGTEDLGRYEQYF. This chain connects TRBV7-2 to TRBJ2-7, with D perhaps matching TRBD1 or TRBD2 (5 bases each). CDR1 SGHTA and CDR2 FQGNSA come from the germline V gene. This CDR3 comprises 19 residues. V was shortened by 0 bases and J by 3 bases, with 24 bases between the two germline ends.

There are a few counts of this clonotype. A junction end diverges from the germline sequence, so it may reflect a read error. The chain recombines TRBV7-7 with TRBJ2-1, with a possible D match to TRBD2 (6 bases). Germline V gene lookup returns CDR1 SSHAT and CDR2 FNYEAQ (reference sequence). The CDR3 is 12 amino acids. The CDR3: CASSLVTGEQFF. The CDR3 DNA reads TGTGCTAGCAGCTTAGTTACGGGGGAGCAATTCTTC.

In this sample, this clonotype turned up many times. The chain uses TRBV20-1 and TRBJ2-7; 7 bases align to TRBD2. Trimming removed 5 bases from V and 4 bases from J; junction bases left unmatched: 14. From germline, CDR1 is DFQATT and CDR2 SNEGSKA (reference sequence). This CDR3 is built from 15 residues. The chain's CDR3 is CSASKGASGGYEQYF. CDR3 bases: TGCAGTGCTTCTAAAGGGGCTAGCGGCGGTTACGAGCAGTACTTC.

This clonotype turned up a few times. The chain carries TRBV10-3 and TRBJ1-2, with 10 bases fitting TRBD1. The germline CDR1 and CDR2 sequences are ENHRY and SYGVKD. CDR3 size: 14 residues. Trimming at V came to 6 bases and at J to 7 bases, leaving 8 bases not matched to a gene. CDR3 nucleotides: TGTGCCATCAGCCAGGGACAGGGGATGGTTGGCTACACCTTC. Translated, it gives CAISQGQGMVGYTF.

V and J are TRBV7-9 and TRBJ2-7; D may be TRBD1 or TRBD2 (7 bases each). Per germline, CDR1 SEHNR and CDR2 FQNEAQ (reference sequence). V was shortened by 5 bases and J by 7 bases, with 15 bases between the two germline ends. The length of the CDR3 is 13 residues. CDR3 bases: TGTGCCAGCAGCACCAGGGGGGGCGATGAGCAGTACTTC. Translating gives CASSTRGGDEQYF.

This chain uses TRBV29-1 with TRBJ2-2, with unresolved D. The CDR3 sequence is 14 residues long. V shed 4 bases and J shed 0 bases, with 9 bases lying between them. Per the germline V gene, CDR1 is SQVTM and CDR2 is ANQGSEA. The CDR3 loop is CSVGVGSNTGELFF. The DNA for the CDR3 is TGCAGCGTTGGAGTGGGGTCGAACACCGGGGAGCTGTTTTTT.

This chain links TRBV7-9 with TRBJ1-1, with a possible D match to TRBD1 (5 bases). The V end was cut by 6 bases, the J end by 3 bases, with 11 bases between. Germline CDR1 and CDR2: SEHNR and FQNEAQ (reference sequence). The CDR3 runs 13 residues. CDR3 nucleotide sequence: TGTGCCAGCAGTCTGTGGGACGACACTGAAGCTTTCTTT. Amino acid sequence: CASSLWDDTEAFF.

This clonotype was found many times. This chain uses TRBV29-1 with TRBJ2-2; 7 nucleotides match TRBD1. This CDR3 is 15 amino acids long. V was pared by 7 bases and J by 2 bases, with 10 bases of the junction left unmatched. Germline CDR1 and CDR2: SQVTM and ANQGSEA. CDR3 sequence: CSARVPGGNTGELFF. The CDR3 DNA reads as TGCAGCGCCCGAGTCCCAGGGGGTAACACCGGGGAGCTGTTTTTT.

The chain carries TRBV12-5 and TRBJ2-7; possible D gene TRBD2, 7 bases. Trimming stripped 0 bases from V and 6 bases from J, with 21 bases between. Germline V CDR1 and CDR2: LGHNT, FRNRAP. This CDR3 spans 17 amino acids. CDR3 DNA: TGTGCTAGTGGTTTGGTAATTCTGGCGGGGGCCTCTGGCGAGCAGTACTTC. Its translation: CASGLVILAGASGEQYF.